One sample yielded the 9 T cell receptor beta chains listed below, sequenced in a study of cytomegalovirus exposure and HLA in healthy donors. Method: immunoSEQ multiplex PCR; TCRdb's copy keeps in-frame clones and lacks some. The sample holds 250,000 to 350,000 clones, 88% seen once. The sample was PBMCs. The receptors stem from a man under 40 in good health and CMV-seronegative.

About this clone: At one of its ends the junction is not consistent with the germline gene, which may arise from a read error. The chain employs TRBV27 and TRBJ2-3; a weak D match, TRBD2 (5 bases). Germline CDR1 and CDR2: MNHEY and SMNVEV (reference sequence). This CDR3 has 17 residues. The CDR3 region is CASRAREGMRRTDTRYF. The CDR3 nucleotides read TGTGCCAGCAGAGCACGAGAGGGAATGAGGCGCACAGATACGCGGTATTTT.

The chain joins TRBV11-3 to TRBJ2-7; no clear D. CDR1 is SGHNT and CDR2 is YENEEA in the germline V gene. Trimming took off 1 base at V and 2 bases at J, with 15 bases between the two ends. The CDR3 totals 16 residues. The CDR3 is CASSLGLARNAYEQYF. The CDR3 nucleotides read TGTGCCAGCAGCTTAGGGCTGGCTAGAAATGCCTACGAGCAGTACTTC.

V is TRBV6-5 and J is TRBJ1-1; 10 nucleotides match TRBD1. The CDR3 totals 14 residues. The ends lost 6 bases at V and 3 bases at J; junction bases unmatched: 4. CDR1 is MNHEY, CDR2 SVGAGI, per germline. The CDR3 bases are TGTGCCAGCAGCCAAGACAGGGGGCACACTGAAGCTTTCTTT. Translating it yields CASSQDRGHTEAFF.

The V gene is TRBV12-5, the J gene TRBJ2-7; 7 positions agree with TRBD1. The CDR3 is made up of 14 amino acids. J lost 2 bases, V lost 1 base, and 2 bases had no gene match. Germline CDR1 reads LGHNT; CDR2 reads FRNRAP. CDR3 protein: CASGLGQGAYEQYF. The CDR3 coding sequence is TGTGCTAGTGGTTTGGGGCAGGGGGCCTACGAGCAGTACTTC.

This chain joins TRBV2 and TRBJ1-6, with 7 positions matching TRBD1. The trim removed 8 bases at V and 8 bases at J, leaving 3 bases unmatched. This CDR3 is built from 12 residues. Germline values: CDR1 SNHLY, CDR2 FYNNEI. CDR3 in amino acids: CASGQGDSPLHF. The CDR3 DNA is TGTGCCAGCGGGCAGGGGGATTCACCCCTCCACTTT. Full variable domain (remainder filled in from reference TRBV2 and TRBJ1-6): EPEVTQTPSHQVTQMGQEVILRCVPISNHLYFYWYRQILGQKVEFLVSFYNNEISEKSEIFDDQFSVERPDGSNFTLKIRSTKLEDSAMYFCASGQGDSPLHFGNGTRLTVT.

This clone was seen just once. This CDR3 is also generated by other DNA sequences in the sample. The chain joins TRBV10-3 to TRBJ2-7; TRBD2 matches at 7 bases. The ends lost 6 bases at V and 0 bases at J; junction bases unmatched: 2. The CDR3 length is 13 residues. Germline CDR1 ENHRY, CDR2 SYGVKD. The chain's CDR3 is CAISGGSSYEQYF. CDR3 bases: TGTGCCATCAGCGGGGGGTCCTCCTACGAGCAGTACTTC.

V usage is TRBV30 and J usage is TRBJ1-1, with 7 bases matching TRBD1. This CDR3 is 15 amino acids long. Germline assignment: CDR1 GTSNPN and CDR2 SVGIG (reference sequence). Trimming removed 2 bases from V and 7 bases from J; junction bases left unmatched: 13. The CDR3 nucleotides read TGTGCCTGGAGTAACCCCCGACAGGGTTGGGGTGAAGCTTTCTTT. This sequence encodes CAWSNPRQGWGEAFF.

The chain joins TRBV4-1 to TRBJ1-4; D may be TRBD1 (6 bases). V gave up 0 bases and J gave up 6 bases, with 17 bases separating them. The CDR3 is made up of 17 amino acids. CDR1 MGHRA and CDR2 YSYEKL come from the germline V gene. CDR3 sequence: CASSQENVGAVDEKLFF. CDR3 in DNA: TGCGCCAGCAGCCAAGAGAACGTGGGGGCGGTTGATGAAAAACTGTTTTTT.

V gene TRBV7-2 combines with J gene TRBJ1-2; D uncertain. The germline V and J ends were trimmed by 1 base and 8 bases, with 14 bases remaining between them. Germline V CDR1 and CDR2: SGHTA, FQGNSA. The CDR3 totals 14 residues. The CDR3 protein is CASSLGGVSLGYTF. CDR3 DNA: TGTGCCAGCAGCTTAGGAGGTGTATCCTTGGGCTACACCTTC.